One and the same sample provided the 20 T cell receptor beta chains below, sequenced in a study of T cells in women clearing cervical HPV infection. TCRdb keeps only in-frame clones here, not all; method: immunoSEQ multiplex PCR. The table for this sample gives approximately 41,000 clones. Sequenced input: blood buffy coat. All receptors come from a woman between 18 and 75 years old with a cervical HPV16 infection that either progressed to CIN3+ or cleared (not recorded which).

As for this clone: The missing CDR3 end, 3 residues past where the read stops, is filled in from the germline J gene. This sequence joins TRBV27 and TRBJ2-7; 10 bases fit TRBD2. Trimming cost V 7 bases and J 5 bases; bases outside gene matches: 5. Germline CDR1 MNHEY, CDR2 SMNVEV (reference sequence). CDR3 size: 13 residues. The CDR3 DNA, read in part, is TGTGCCAGCATTCTAGCGGGAGCCCACGAG. Protein: CASILAGAHE. The full CDR3 is CASILAGAHEQYF.

This clone is deemed medium-sized (0.01 to 0.1%) by its frequency. Read data end 3 residues before the CDR3 end; the end is taken from the germline J gene. The chain is built from TRBV20-1 and TRBJ2-7; D unclear. Trimming removed 8 bases at V and 0 bases at J, with 5 bases between. CDR3 length: 10 residues. Germline CDR1 and CDR2: DFQATT and SNEGSKA (reference sequence). The CDR3 protein is CSTGSYEQYF. The sequenced CDR3 bases are TGCAGTACCGGCTCCTACGAG.

With regard to this clone: The CDR3 goes on 3 residues after the read ends, and that part is filled in from the germline J gene. The V call is TRBV10-2, the J call TRBJ1-6; the D is unclear. This CDR3 has 14 residues. Per the germline V gene, CDR1 is WSHSY and CDR2 is SAAADI. Deletions cut 8 bases from V and 5 bases from J, with 13 bases between. CDR3: CASGRSGDNSPLHF. The covered CDR3 bases are TGCGCCAGCGGACGGAGCGGGGATAATTCACCC.

The DNA read from the CDR3 is TGCGCCAGCAGCCCCGACAGGAAGGGAAACACC. Protein sequence: CASSPDRKGNT. The full CDR3 sequence reads CASSPDRKGNTIYF. This chain links TRBV4-1 with TRBJ1-3, with D maybe TRBD1 (6 bases). The CDR3 end is not reached by the read, which stops 3 residues before it; the germline J gene fills it in. The germline V and J ends were trimmed by 4 bases and 4 bases, with 11 bases remaining between them. This CDR3 has 14 amino acids. The germline CDR1 and CDR2 sequences are MGHRA and YSYEKL.

As regards this clone: The DNA ends 3 residues before the CDR3 does, and the rest of the CDR3 is filled in from the germline J gene. The V gene is TRBV7-8, the J gene TRBJ2-1, with D unresolved. The CDR3 spans 14 residues. Deletions cut 5 bases from V and 6 bases from J, with 14 bases between. Germline V gene sequence: CDR1 SGHVS, CDR2 FQNEAQ. The DNA read from the CDR3 is TGTGCCAGCAGCACGGAACAGCTTTCCAATGAG. This translates into CASSTEQLSNE. The CDR3, in full, reads CASSTEQLSNEQFF.

A note on this clone: Read coverage stops 3 residues before the CDR3 terminus; the germline J gene supplies the remainder. This chain connects TRBV19 to TRBJ2-1; possibly TRBD2 for D (6 bases). Trimming took off 6 bases at V and 8 bases at J, with 14 bases between the two ends. The germline V gene has CDR1 LNHDA and CDR2 SQIVND (reference sequence). The CDR3 spans 13 residues. CDR3 DNA, as far as it was read: TGTGCCAGTAGCTTGGGAGGAGGGGATGAG. Translated, it gives CASSLGGGDE. The CDR3, in full, reads CASSLGGGDEQFF. The entire variable domain, with the rest obtained from reference TRBV19 and TRBJ2-1, is as follows: DGGITQSPKYLFRKEGQNVTLSCEQNLNHDAMYWYRQDPGQGLRLIYYSQIVNDFQKGDIAEGYSVSREKKESFPLTVTSAQKNPTAFYLCASSLGGGDEQFFGPGTRLTVL.

As to this clone: The read ends 3 residues early relative to the CDR3; the germline J gene fills the gap. The V call is TRBV7-3, the J call TRBJ2-2; TRBD1 might be the D (5 bases). Germline lookup yields CDR1 SGHTA and CDR2 FQGTGA. The CDR3 spans 14 residues. The CDR3 protein is CASSPVLGPEKLFF. The sequenced CDR3 bases are TGTGCCAGCAGCCCCGTTTTGGGGCCAGAGAAG.

Of note for this clone: The read terminates 3 residues before the CDR3 end, so the remaining end is supplied by the germline J gene. The gene calls are TRBV19 and TRBJ2-6; 10 bases are shared with TRBD2. With V trimmed by 5 bases and J by 2 bases, 9 bases remained unmatched. CDR3 length: 18 residues. From germline, CDR1 is LNHDA and CDR2 SQIVND (reference sequence). The CDR3 here is CASSARAGGPAGANVLTF. Incomplete CDR3 DNA: TGTGCCAGTAGTGCCCGAGCGGGGGGGCCTGCTGGGGCCAACGTC.

A note on this clone: Sequencing ends 3 residues short of the CDR3 end; the germline J gene provides the rest. The chain carries TRBV7-9 and TRBJ1-4; no clear D gene. Trimming stripped 4 bases from V and 8 bases from J, with 8 bases between. Germline CDR1 is SEHNR and CDR2 is FQNEAQ (reference sequence). This CDR3 comprises 12 residues. The CDR3 DNA, read in part, is TGTGCCAGCAGCTCTGAGGCAGAAAAA. Translation: CASSSEAEK. The complete CDR3 sequence is CASSSEAEKLFF.

Of note for this clone: Read data end 3 residues before the CDR3 end; the end is taken from the germline J gene. The chain combines TRBV5-6 with TRBJ1-1; D perhaps matches TRBD1 (6 bases). V shed 4 bases and J shed 7 bases, with 14 bases lying between them. This CDR3 is 13 amino acids long. Germline CDR1 is SGHDT and CDR2 is YYEEEE. The covered CDR3 bases are TGTGCCAGCAGCGCACTGGGGGCCGGTGAA. Translating it yields CASSALGAGE. The full-length CDR3 reads as CASSALGAGEAFF. Filled out from reference TRBV5-6 and TRBJ1-1, the complete variable domain reads DAGVTQSPTHLIKTRGQQVTLRCSPKSGHDTVSWYQQALGQGPQFIFQYYEEEERQRGNFPDRFSGHQFPNYSSELNVNALLLGDSALYLCASSALGAGEAFFGQGTRLTVV.

As to this clone: The CDR3 goes on 3 residues after the read ends, and that part is filled in from the germline J gene. The gene calls are TRBV4-2 and TRBJ1-1; TRBD1 matches 10 bases. The germline CDR1 and CDR2 sequences are LGHNA and YNFKEQ. This CDR3 has 14 amino acids. The covered CDR3 bases are TGTGCCAGCAGCCGGGACAGGGGAAAGCTCTCA. It translates to CASSRDRGKLS. In full, the CDR3 is CASSRDRGKLSAFF.

A remark on this clone: The read halts 3 residues ahead of the CDR3 end, with the missing end drawn from the germline J gene. The V call is TRBV28, the J call TRBJ2-1, with 7 bases identical to TRBD2. Germline V gives CDR1 MDHEN, CDR2 SYDVKM. The trim removed 4 bases at V and 7 bases at J, leaving 13 bases unmatched. This CDR3 has 16 amino acids. Partial CDR3 DNA: TGTGCCAGCAGTTCCTCTAGCGGCGGGGGTAGGAATGAG. Protein: CASSSSSGGGRNE. The whole CDR3 protein is CASSSSSGGGRNEQFF. The full variable domain, its missing parts supplied by reference TRBV28 and TRBJ2-1, is DVKVTQSSRYLVKRTGEKVFLECVQDMDHENMFWYRQDPGLGLRLIYFSYDVKMKEKGDIPEGYSVSREKKERFSLILESASTNQTSMYLCASSSSSGGGRNEQFFGPGTRLTVL.

Points on this clone: One end of the junction varies from germline; a read error may be responsible. The CDR3 extends 3 residues past the end of the read, so its final part is completed from the germline J gene. The V call is TRBV5-1, the J call TRBJ2-6; D perhaps matches TRBD1 (5 bases). From germline, CDR1 is SGHRS and CDR2 YFSETQ. This CDR3 contains 17 residues. Partial CDR3 DNA: TGCGCCAGCAGCTTGGGACGGATCAGCTCTGGGGCCAGCGTC. Its translation is CASSLGRISSGASV. In full, the CDR3 is CASSLGRISSGASVLTF.

A word on this clone: Read data end 3 residues before the CDR3 end; the end is taken from the germline J gene. This chain connects TRBV18 to TRBJ2-2; 8 bases line up with TRBD2. The germline CDR1 and CDR2 sequences are KGHSH and LQKENI. J was trimmed by 0 bases and V by 3 bases; bases with no gene match: 0. There are 15 residues in the CDR3. CDR3 region: CASSPGLANTGELFF. The covered CDR3 bases are TGTGCCAGCTCACCGGGACTAGCGAACACCGGGGAG.

For this clone: Read coverage stops 3 residues before the CDR3 terminus; the germline J gene supplies the remainder. The J gene is TRBJ2-2, the V gene TRBV19, with no clear D. CDR3 size: 13 residues. The V end was cut by 0 bases, the J end by 3 bases, with 2 bases between. Germline assignment: CDR1 LNHDA and CDR2 SQIVND (reference sequence). The sequenced part of the CDR3 DNA is TGTGCCAGTAGTATAGACTACACCGGGGAG. Its translation is CASSIDYTGE. The entire CDR3 protein reads CASSIDYTGELFF.

Comments on this clone: The CDR3 end lies 3 residues beyond the end of the read and is filled in from the germline J gene. V gene TRBV5-8 combines with J gene TRBJ1-1, with 8 bases matching TRBD1. CDR1 and CDR2 from the germline V gene are SGHTS and YDEGEE. The CDR3 totals 15 residues. The J segment lost 3 bases and the V segment lost 2 bases, leaving 6 bases of the junction unmatched. CDR3 DNA (partial): TGTGCCAGCAGCTTAGGACAGGGATGGGACACTGAA. Translation gives CASSLGQGWDTE. The complete CDR3 sequence is CASSLGQGWDTEAFF. The full variable domain, rest sourced from reference TRBV5-8 and TRBJ1-1, is EAGVTQSPTHLIKTRGQQATLRCSPISGHTSVYWYQQALGLGLQFLLWYDEGEERNRGNFPPRFSGRQFPNYSSELNVNALELEDSALYLCASSLGQGWDTEAFFGQGTRLTVV.

The CDR3 loop is CASSFDSYNYGYTF. The sequenced part of the CDR3 DNA is TGTGCCAGCAGCTTCGACAGTTATAACTATGGC. This rearrangement joins TRBV7-3 to TRBJ1-2; possibly TRBD1 for D (5 bases). The sequenced fragment ends 3 residues before the CDR3 boundary, so the rest is inferred from the germline J gene. Germline V CDR1 and CDR2: SGHTA, FQGTGA. Trimming left V 3 bases short and J 1 base short, with 9 bases between. The CDR3 contains 14 residues.

A word on this clone: From the germline J gene comes the end of the CDR3, since the read stops 3 residues before it. The J gene is TRBJ1-5, the V gene TRBV28; TRBD1 agrees at 11 bases. The CDR3 sequence is 18 residues long. In germline, CDR1 is MDHEN, CDR2 SYDVKM. J gave up 4 bases and V 3 bases, and 11 bases lay outside the gene matches. CDR3 in amino acids: CASSFPTNGTGGNQPQHF. Partial CDR3 DNA: TGTGCCAGCAGTTTCCCCACCAACGGGACAGGGGGAAATCAGCCC. Together with reference TRBV28 and TRBJ1-5, the CDR3 gives the full variable domain: DVKVTQSSRYLVKRTGEKVFLECVQDMDHENMFWYRQDPGLGLRLIYFSYDVKMKEKGDIPEGYSVSREKKERFSLILESASTNQTSMYLCASSFPTNGTGGNQPQHFGDGTRLSIL.

With regard to this clone: The observed sequence ends 3 residues before the CDR3 terminus, with the missing tail filled in from the germline J gene. This chain uses TRBV13 with TRBJ2-7; 12 nucleotides align to TRBD2. Germline V CDR1 and CDR2: PRHDT, FYEKMQ (reference sequence). This CDR3 region has 15 residues. V was clipped by 6 bases and J by 3 bases; unmatched bases: 6. The CDR3 DNA, read in part, is TGTGCCAGCAGTATACTAGCGGGAGGTCGCTACGAG. It yields the protein CASSILAGGRYE. The complete CDR3 reads CASSILAGGRYEQYF.

Regarding this clone: The sequence runs out 3 residues before the end of the CDR3; the remainder is reconstructed from the germline J gene. V and J are TRBV20-1 and TRBJ1-2; D is unresolved. This CDR3 has 15 amino acids. CDR1 is DFQATT and CDR2 is SNEGSKA in the germline V gene (reference sequence). The ends were cut back, 1 base at V and 4 bases at J, with 16 bases in the middle. The CDR3 region is CSARAEAGVGYGYTF. The CDR3 DNA, read in part, is TGCAGTGCTAGAGCAGAAGCCGGGGTGGGCTATGGC.